This entry concerns a single TCR gamma chain. Its antigen is currently unknown. This likely traces to a read error, being one base from a far larger clone. The same CDR3 arises from other DNA sequences in this sample as well. The data stem from a study of γδ T cells in repeated Plasmodium falciparum infection. Across the whole study: Donors had four controlled P. falciparum NF54 infections over roughly 610 days. Study-level findings and limits: Vdelta2-negative gammadelta repertoires appeared less diverse and less shared in Malian than Australian children. Donors in Mali lived in a small rural village, largely one ethnic group.

TCRdb re-called clones from the multiplex PCR reads via CATT. The sample contains approximately 25,000 gamma-chain clones, around 2.9% of which appear only once. Germline V CDR1 and CDR2: EGSTGY, YDSYTSSV. The length of the CDR3 is 14 residues. Bulk repertoires came from Vgamma9/Vdelta2+ or Vdelta2-negative gammadelta T cells flow-sorted from PBMC. The sample consisted of gamma-delta T cells from blood. The receptor was derived from a pool of human donors (malaria-infected and uninfected, not separated). The chain recombines TRGV4 with TRGJ1 or TRGJ2. TCRdb carries no J gene annotation; the J gene was assigned here by matching the DNA with germline. CDR3 DNA sequence: TGTGCTACCTGGGCCCCGGTCGGAGGCTATAAGAAACTCTTT. Encoded protein: CATWAPVGGYKKLF.